The present TCR beta chain was sequenced within a study of cytomegalovirus exposure and HLA in healthy donors. Points from the study as a whole: Highly shared variants forming one cluster were likely a sequencing artifact. TCR beta V segments were, for the most part, productive about 87% or about 30% of the time in an earlier analysis. The listing of approximately 160 TCR beta chains classed them as cytomegalovirus-associated.

The CDR3 sequence is 12 residues long. V gave up 9 bases and J gave up 4 bases, with 9 bases separating them. Germline V gene lookup returns CDR1 ENHRY and CDR2 SYGVKD. This clone was detected a few times. Antigen specificity is unknown. In the PCR, 60 Vbeta and 13 Jbeta primers were used. Produced via immunoSEQ multiplex PCR; TCRdb's table is partial and in-frame only. The profile covers roughly 180,000 clones, with around 80% appearing a single time and under 1.5% taken by the ten largest. The specimen was PBMCs. The chain employs TRBV10-3 and TRBJ1-4, with D perhaps TRBD1 (6 bases). The receptor was isolated from a girl aged 10 to 17 in good health and CMV-seropositive. For the CDR3, the DNA is TGTGCCATAGGACAGCTTAATGAAAAACTGTTTTTT. This encodes CAIGQLNEKLFF.